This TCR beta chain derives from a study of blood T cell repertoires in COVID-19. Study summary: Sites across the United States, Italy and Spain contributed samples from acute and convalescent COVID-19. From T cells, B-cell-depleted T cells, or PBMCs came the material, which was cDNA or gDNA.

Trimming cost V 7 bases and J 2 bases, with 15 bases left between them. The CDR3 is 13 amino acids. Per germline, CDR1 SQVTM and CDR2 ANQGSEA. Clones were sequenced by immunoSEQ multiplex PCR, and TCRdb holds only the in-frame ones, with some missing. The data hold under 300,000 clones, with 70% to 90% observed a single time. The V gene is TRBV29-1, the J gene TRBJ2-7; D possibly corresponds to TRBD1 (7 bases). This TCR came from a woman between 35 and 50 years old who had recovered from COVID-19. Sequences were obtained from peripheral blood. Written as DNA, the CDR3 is TGCAGCGCCGGGGGACAGCCCCCCTACGAGCAGTACTTC. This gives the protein CSAGGQPPYEQYF.